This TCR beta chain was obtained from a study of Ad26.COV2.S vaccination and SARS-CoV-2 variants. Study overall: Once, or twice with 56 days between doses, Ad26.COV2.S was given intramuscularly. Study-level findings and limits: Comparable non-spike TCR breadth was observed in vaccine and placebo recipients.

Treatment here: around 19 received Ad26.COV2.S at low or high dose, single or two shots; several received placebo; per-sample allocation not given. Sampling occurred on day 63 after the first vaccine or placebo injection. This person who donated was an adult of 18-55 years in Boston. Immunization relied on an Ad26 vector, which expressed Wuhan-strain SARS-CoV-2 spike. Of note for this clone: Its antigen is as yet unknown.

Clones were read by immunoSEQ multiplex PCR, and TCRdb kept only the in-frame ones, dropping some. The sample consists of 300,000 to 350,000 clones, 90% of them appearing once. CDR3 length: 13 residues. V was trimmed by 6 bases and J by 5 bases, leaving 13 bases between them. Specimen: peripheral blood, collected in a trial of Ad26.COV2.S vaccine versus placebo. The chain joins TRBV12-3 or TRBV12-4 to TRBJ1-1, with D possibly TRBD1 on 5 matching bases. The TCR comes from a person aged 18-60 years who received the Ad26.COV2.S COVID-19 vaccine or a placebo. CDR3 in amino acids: CASRTAGRTEAFF. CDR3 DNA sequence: TGTGCCAGCAGGACAGCAGGGAGAACTGAAGCTTTCTTT.